A selection of T cell receptor beta chains follows, all from one sample in a study of OX40 agonist ivuxolimab in advanced cancers. Libraries were prepared by immunoSEQ multiplex PCR; TCRdb keeps only in-frame clonotypes and omits some of them. Among about 98,000 clones listed, about 88% were seen once. Here the sequenced sample was CD4+ or CD8+ T cells sorted from blood, taken in a trial of the OX40 agonist ivuxolimab. These receptors all come from an adult with an advanced solid tumor such as melanoma, head and neck, liver or kidney cancer. CDR3s include the opening cysteine and the closing phenylalanine or tryptophan. The D gene is left open where the match is weak. Expanded clones are given a class, and other clones once, few, many or no size at all.

V	size	J	length	D	DNA	CDR3
TRBV20-1	once	TRBJ2-3	11	NA	TGCAGTGCTCCGCGGTCACATACGCAGTATTTT	CSAPRSHTQYF
TRBV29-1	NA	TRBJ2-2	14	NA	TGCAGCGTTGAAGTGGGAGTGGGCACCGGGGAGCTGTTTTTT	CSVEVGVGTGELFF
TRBV19	NA	TRBJ1-1	15	TRBD1	TGTGCCAGTAGCCCATTTGAGACAGGGTTAACTGAAGCTTTCTTT	CASSPFETGLTEAFF
TRBV15	once	TRBJ2-1	16	TRBD1	TGTGCCACCAGCCGGGCCGGGACAGGGGCTTTCAATGAGCAGTTCTTC	CATSRAGTGAFNEQFF
TRBV14	NA	TRBJ2-3	17	TRBD2	TGTGCCAGCAGCCAAGAGCCTAGCGGGCTGATCACAGATACGCAGTATTTT	CASSQEPSGLITDTQYF
TRBV7-9	NA	TRBJ2-1	14	TRBD2	TGTGCCAGCAGCTGGACTAGAACCTACAATGAGCAGTTCTTC	CASSWTRTYNEQFF
TRBV7-9	NA	TRBJ1-2	15	TRBD1	TGTGCCAGCAGCTCTTACAGGGGTATATCCTATGGCTACACCTTC	CASSSYRGISYGYTF
TRBV19	NA	TRBJ1-2	13	NA	TGTGCCAGTAGGCCGACCACGTACTATGGCTACACCTTC	CASRPTTYYGYTF
TRBV19	once	TRBJ2-5	15	TRBD2	TGTGCCAGTAAGGGCGGGGAAGCGGGAGGTGAGACCCAGTACTTC	CASKGGEAGGETQYF
TRBV9	few	TRBJ2-1	16	TRBD1	TGTGCCAGCAGCGTAGGGGACAGGGTAGGGAGGAATGAGCAGTTCTTC	CASSVGDRVGRNEQFF
TRBV7-2	NA	TRBJ1-2	14	TRBD1	TGTGCCAGCAGCTTCTCCGGGACAGGGTATGGCTACACCTTC	CASSFSGTGYGYTF
TRBV7-9	NA	TRBJ2-7	11	NA	TGTGCCAGCAGCTCGTTCTACGAGCAGTACTTC	CASSSFYEQYF
TRBV11-2	NA	TRBJ2-5	13	NA	TGTGCCAGCACCTCACGGACAGCGGAGACCCAGTACTTC	CASTSRTAETQYF
TRBV7-9	NA	TRBJ2-2	16	TRBD2	TGTGCCAGCAGCTTACTAGCGGGAGGGCCGACCGGGGAGCTGTTTTTT	CASSLLAGGPTGELFF
TRBV6-5	once	TRBJ2-2	14	TRBD1	TGTGCCAGCAGGAACGACAGGGGGAACGGGGAGCTGTTTTTT	CASRNDRGNGELFF
TRBV7-2	NA	TRBJ2-1	16	TRBD1	TGTGCCAGCAGTTCCCTAGGGGGACAGGGGCTGAATGAGCAGTTCTTC	CASSSLGGQGLNEQFF
TRBV6-4	NA	TRBJ1-4	13	NA	TGTGCCAGCAGTACAACTTTGGGGGAAAAACTGTTTTTT	CASSTTLGEKLFF
TRBV2	NA	TRBJ2-1	15	NA	TGTGCCAGCAGTGCCGGCCTGAGCTCCTACAATGAGCAGTTCTTC	CASSAGLSSYNEQFF
TRBV6-5	NA	TRBJ2-1	12	NA	TGTGCCAGCAAAGGTATCTACAATGAGCAGTTCTTC	CASKGIYNEQFF
TRBV5-1	NA	TRBJ2-3	14	TRBD2	TGCGCCAGCTGGAAGCGGGAGGTCACAGATACGCAGTATTTT	CASWKREVTDTQYF
TRBV11-2	NA	TRBJ2-5	13	NA	TGTGCCAGCAGCTCGGGGGTTTTGGAGACCCAGTACTTC	CASSSGVLETQYF
TRBV10-3	NA	TRBJ2-7	16	NA	TGTGCCATCAGTGAGCCCCAGCGGAGGGCCTCCTACGAGCAGTACTTC	CAISEPQRRASYEQYF
TRBV9	NA	TRBJ1-3	13	NA	TGTGCCAGCAGCGGCCGGGACGTATCCACCATATATTTT	CASSGRDVSTIYF
TRBV18	NA	TRBJ2-1	17	NA	TGTGCCAGCTCATTGACCCTGACGGGGAATAGGAATAGTGAGCAGTTCTTC	CASSLTLTGNRNSEQFF
TRBV18	NA	TRBJ1-2	13	NA	TGTGCCAGCTCCCCAGCGGCCTTCGGTGGCTACACCTTC	CASSPAAFGGYTF
TRBV7-9	NA	TRBJ1-2	14	NA	TGTGCCAGCAGCCTGAGACAGGAGGGTAATGGCTACACCTTC	CASSLRQEGNGYTF
TRBV27	NA	TRBJ2-6	16	NA	TGTGCCAGCAGTTTCTCCGGGCAGGGTGGGGCCAACGTCCTGACTTTC	CASSFSGQGGANVLTF
TRBV5-1	NA	TRBJ2-3	14	NA	TGCGCCAGCAGGTCCGGGCTCGGGCGCGATACGCAGTATTTT	CASRSGLGRDTQYF
TRBV28	NA	TRBJ1-2	13	TRBD1	TGTGCCAGCAGCCTGACAGGGAGGCATGGCTACACCTTC	CASSLTGRHGYTF
TRBV18	NA	TRBJ2-3	15	TRBD1	TGTGCCAGCTCACCGAGGGACAGGGTGGGGCGGACGCAGTATTTT	CASSPRDRVGRTQYF
TRBV5-1	NA	TRBJ2-3	16	NA	TGCGCCAGCAGCCGAGGGACGGGCTTAAGCACAGATACGCAGTATTTT	CASSRGTGLSTDTQYF
TRBV2	once	TRBJ2-7	13	NA	TGTGCCAGCAGCAGGGTAACCCCCTACGAGCAGTACTTC	CASSRVTPYEQYF
TRBV29-1	NA	TRBJ1-1	12	NA	TGCAGCGTTAGGGCGACGGGCACTGAAGCTTTCTTT	CSVRATGTEAFF
TRBV10-3	once	TRBJ2-3	14	NA	TGTGCCATCAGTGAACAGCAGCGCACAGATACGCAGTATTTT	CAISEQQRTDTQYF
TRBV5-1	NA	TRBJ2-3	15	TRBD1	TGCGCCAGCAGCCTAGGGACAGGTGGCACAGATACGCAGTATTTT	CASSLGTGGTDTQYF
TRBV28	few	TRBJ2-1	15	TRBD1	TGTGCCAGCAGTTTAGGGACAGGGAATTACAATGAGCAGTTCTTC	CASSLGTGNYNEQFF
TRBV19	NA	TRBJ1-3	16	NA	TGTGCCAGTAGGCTTTTGATGGGATCGGCTGGAAACACCATATATTTT	CASRLLMGSAGNTIYF
TRBV28	NA	TRBJ2-2	18	TRBD2	TGTGCCAGCCGCTCCGAGGGGCTAGCGGGAGTTGGCACCGGGGAGCTGTTTTTT	CASRSEGLAGVGTGELFF
TRBV29-1	NA	TRBJ2-5	15	NA	TGCAGCGTTGAAGTCCCGGGACACAGGAGAGAGACCCAGTACTTC	CSVEVPGHRRETQYF
TRBV19	NA	TRBJ1-5	14	TRBD1	TGTGCCACCCTCGACAGGGGGTTCAATCAGCCCCAGCATTTT	CATLDRGFNQPQHF
TRBV28	NA	TRBJ1-1	12	TRBD1	TGTGCCAGTCGGGGAGACAGGGGAATAGCTTTCTTT	CASRGDRGIAFF
TRBV19	few	TRBJ1-2	13	NA	TGTGCCCCCGGGTCATGGCTCGTCAAGGGCTACACCTTC	CAPGSWLVKGYTF
TRBV5-6	few	TRBJ2-1	12	NA	TGTGCCAGCAGCCGGCCCTACAATGAGCAGTTCTTC	CASSRPYNEQFF
TRBV10-3	NA	TRBJ2-7	13	TRBD2	TGTGCCATCAGCCCGGGACTAGTTTACGAGCAGTACTTC	CAISPGLVYEQYF
TRBV19	NA	TRBJ1-6	15	TRBD1	TGTGCCAGTAGACCTACCGGGACAGGGGATTCACCCCTCCACTTT	CASRPTGTGDSPLHF
TRBV5-8	NA	TRBJ2-1	16	NA	TGTGCCAGCAGCTTGGCCACGGCCCCCGGTGGCAATGAGCAGTTCTTC	CASSLATAPGGNEQFF
TRBV6-1	NA	TRBJ1-2	13	NA	TGTGCCAGCACCATACCTGACCGGGATGGCTACACCTTC	CASTIPDRDGYTF
TRBV5-5	NA	TRBJ2-3	14	NA	TGTGCCAGCAGCTTTAGTTCTAGCACAGATACGCAGTATTTT	CASSFSSSTDTQYF
TRBV7-2	NA	TRBJ2-1	13	NA	TGTGCCAGCAGCTTTCAGGGGACCAATGAGCAGTTCTTC	CASSFQGTNEQFF
TRBV4-3	NA	TRBJ1-4	16	NA	TGCGCCAGCAGCCATCGCCTGGGGGGTACTAATGAAAAACTGTTTTTT	CASSHRLGGTNEKLFF
TRBV7-8	NA	TRBJ1-1	16	NA	TGTGCCAGCAGCCCCCGTCGGGCGGGGGGGAGCGGTGAAGCTTTCTTT	CASSPRRAGGSGEAFF
TRBV18	few	TRBJ1-2	15	NA	TGTGCCAGCTCACCGTCCGGACAGCCCGGGGGTGGCTACACCTTC	CASSPSGQPGGGYTF
TRBV19	NA	TRBJ1-1	16	NA	TGTGCCAGTAGTATAGTGGAGGCAGGGGAGAACACTGAAGCTTTCTTT	CASSIVEAGENTEAFF
TRBV5-1	NA	TRBJ1-1	13	NA	TGCGCCAGCAGCTTGGGGGGGTTCACTGAAGCTTTCTTT	CASSLGGFTEAFF
TRBV5-4	NA	TRBJ2-5	16	NA	TGTGCCAGCAGGGACCCAGTCTCGGGGGCAGGGGAGACCCAGTACTTC	CASRDPVSGAGETQYF
TRBV5-1	NA	TRBJ2-1	15	TRBD1	TGCGCCAGCAGCTCTACAGGGGACGACCACAATGAGCAGTTCTTC	CASSSTGDDHNEQFF
TRBV27	NA	TRBJ2-1	12	NA	TGTGCCAGCAGCCCCTTCGCGGGTGAGCAGTTCTTC	CASSPFAGEQFF
TRBV7-8	NA	TRBJ1-1	15	NA	TGTGCCAGCAGTTTTCTCTACTCGGGCTACACTGAAGCTTTCTTT	CASSFLYSGYTEAFF
TRBV19	NA	TRBJ1-5	18	NA	TGTGCCAGTAGTATAGAGAAAGGGGAGGGTACCGCCAATCAGCCCCAGCATTTT	CASSIEKGEGTANQPQHF
TRBV6-5	NA	TRBJ2-7	14	TRBD2	TGTGCCAGCAGATCGGGACTAGTCTCCTACGAGCAGTACTTC	CASRSGLVSYEQYF